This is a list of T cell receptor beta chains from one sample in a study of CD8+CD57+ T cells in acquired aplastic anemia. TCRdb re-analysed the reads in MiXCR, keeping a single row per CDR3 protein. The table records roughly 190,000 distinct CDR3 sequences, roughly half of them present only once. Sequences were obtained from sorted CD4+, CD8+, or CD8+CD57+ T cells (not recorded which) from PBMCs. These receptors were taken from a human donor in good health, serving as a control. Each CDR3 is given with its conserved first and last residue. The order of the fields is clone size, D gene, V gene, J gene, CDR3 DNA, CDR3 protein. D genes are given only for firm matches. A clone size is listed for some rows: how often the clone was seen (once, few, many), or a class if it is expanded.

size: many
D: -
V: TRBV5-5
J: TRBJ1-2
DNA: TGTGCCAGCAGCTTGGTGTTGACAGGTGCGAACTATGGCTACACCTTC
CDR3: CASSLVLTGANYGYTF

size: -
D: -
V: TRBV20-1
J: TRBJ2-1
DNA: TGCAGTGCTCCCGGGGCCTTGGAGCAGTTCTTC
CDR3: CSAPGALEQFF

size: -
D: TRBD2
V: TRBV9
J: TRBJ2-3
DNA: TGTGCCAGCAGCCCGCTAGCGGGGCTCGATACGCAGTATTTT
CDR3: CASSPLAGLDTQYF

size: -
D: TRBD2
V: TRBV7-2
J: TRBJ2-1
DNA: TGTGCCAGCAGCTTAATGCGGGGGATATACTACAATGAGCAGTTCTTC
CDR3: CASSLMRGIYYNEQFF

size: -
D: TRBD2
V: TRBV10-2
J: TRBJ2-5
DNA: TGTGCCAGCAGTCGTTACCTAGCGGGGGTCCAAGAGACCCAGTACTTC
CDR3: CASSRYLAGVQETQYF

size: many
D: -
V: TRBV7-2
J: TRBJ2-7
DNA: TGTGCCAGCAGCTTTCGACAGCTCTTCGACGAGCAGTACTTC
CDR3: CASSFRQLFDEQYF

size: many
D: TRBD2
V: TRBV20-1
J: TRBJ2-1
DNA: TGCAGTGCCTCCCATACTAGCGGCCAGAGCTCCTACAATGAGCAGTTCTTC
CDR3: CSASHTSGQSSYNEQFF

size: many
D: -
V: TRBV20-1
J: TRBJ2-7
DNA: TGCAGTGCTAGAACAGCGCCTGGCTCCTACGAGCAGTACTTC
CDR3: CSARTAPGSYEQYF

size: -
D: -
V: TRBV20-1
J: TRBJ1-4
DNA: TGCAGTGCGTCTGCTTCGATAGGGGGGTACAATGAAAAACTGTTTTTT
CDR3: CSASASIGGYNEKLFF

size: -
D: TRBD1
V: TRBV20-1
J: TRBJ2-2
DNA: TGCAGTGCTAGACCAGGGGGCGCAACCACCGGGGAGCTGTTTTTT
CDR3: CSARPGGATTGELFF

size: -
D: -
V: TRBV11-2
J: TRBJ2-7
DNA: TGTGCCAGCAGCCCGGGGACACCTACCTACGAGCAGTACTTC
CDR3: CASSPGTPTYEQYF

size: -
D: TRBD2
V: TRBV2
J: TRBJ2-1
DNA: TGTGCCAGCAGTGGTACGCTAGCGGGATACAATGAGCAGTTCTTC
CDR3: CASSGTLAGYNEQFF

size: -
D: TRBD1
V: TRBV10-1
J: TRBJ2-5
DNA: TGCGCCAGCAGTTGGGACAGGGGGCGTGAGACCCAGTACTTC
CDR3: CASSWDRGRETQYF

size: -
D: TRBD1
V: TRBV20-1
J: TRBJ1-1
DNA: TGCAGTGCTAAGGGACAGTTAAACACTGAAGCTTTCTTT
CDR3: CSAKGQLNTEAFF

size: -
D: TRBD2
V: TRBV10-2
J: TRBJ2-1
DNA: TGCGCCAGCAGTGAGTTACCGGGACTAGCGGAGAGGATTAACAATGAGCAGTTCTTC
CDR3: CASSELPGLAERINNEQFF

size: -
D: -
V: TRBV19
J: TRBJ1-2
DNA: TGTGCCAGTAGTATCTATTCCGGGGCCCATGGCTACACCTTC
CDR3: CASSIYSGAHGYTF

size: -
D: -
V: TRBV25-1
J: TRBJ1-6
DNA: TGTGCCAGCAGTAGCCAGGCGCTCAATTCACCCCTCCACTTT
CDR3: CASSSQALNSPLHF

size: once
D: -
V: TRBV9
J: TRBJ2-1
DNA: TGTGCCAGCAGCTTTACCGGGTACAATGAGCAGTTCTTC
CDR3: CASSFTGYNEQFF

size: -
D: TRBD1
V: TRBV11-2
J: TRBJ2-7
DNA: TGTGCCAGCAGCTTACCTGGACAGGGGTACTTC
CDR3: CASSLPGQGYF

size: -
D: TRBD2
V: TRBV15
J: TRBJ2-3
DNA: TGTGCCACCAGCAGAGGGGCGGGGGGAGTGACAGATACGCAGTATTTT
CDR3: CATSRGAGGVTDTQYF

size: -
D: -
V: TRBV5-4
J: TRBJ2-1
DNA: TGTGCCAGCAGCTTGTCAGGCAATGAGCAGTTCTTC
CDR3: CASSLSGNEQFF

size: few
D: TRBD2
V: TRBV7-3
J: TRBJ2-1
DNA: TGTGCCAGCAGCTTAAGTAGCGGGATTATGAGTGAGCAGTTCTTC
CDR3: CASSLSSGIMSEQFF

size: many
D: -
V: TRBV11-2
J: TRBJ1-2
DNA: TGTGCCAGCAGCTTAGATTGGCCAGACGGCTACACCTTC
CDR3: CASSLDWPDGYTF

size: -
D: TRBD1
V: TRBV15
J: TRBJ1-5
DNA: TGTGCCACCAGCAGCGGGGACAGGGGAGGGGATCAGCCCCAGCATTTT
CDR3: CATSSGDRGGDQPQHF

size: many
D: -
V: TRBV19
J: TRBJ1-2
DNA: TGTGCCAGTAGTATAGATCGGGGTAACTATGGCTACACCTTC
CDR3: CASSIDRGNYGYTF

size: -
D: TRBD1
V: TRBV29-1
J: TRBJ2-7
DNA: TGTGCCAGCAGCTCTATGGGACAGGGACCTCCCTACGAGCAGTACTTC
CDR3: CASSSMGQGPPYEQYF

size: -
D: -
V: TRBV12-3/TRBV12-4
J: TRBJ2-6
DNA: TGTGCCAGCTACCCGTTGTCTGGGGACAACGTCCTGACTTTC
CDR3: CASYPLSGDNVLTF

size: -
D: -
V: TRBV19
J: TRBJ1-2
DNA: TGTGCCAGTAGTATGACGGGGGGCGACTACTATGGCTACACCTTC
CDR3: CASSMTGGDYYGYTF

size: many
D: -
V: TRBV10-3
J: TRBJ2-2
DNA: TGTGCCATCACCGCAGGTCCGATCACCGGGGAGCTGTTTTTT
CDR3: CAITAGPITGELFF

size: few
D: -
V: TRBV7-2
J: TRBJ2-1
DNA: TGTGCCAGCTCACTAGCAGCTATAGGGTACAATGAGCAGTTCTTC
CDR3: CASSLAAIGYNEQFF

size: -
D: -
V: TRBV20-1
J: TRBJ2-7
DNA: TGCAGTGCTAACTCGCAGGCCTACGAGCAGTACTTC
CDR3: CSANSQAYEQYF

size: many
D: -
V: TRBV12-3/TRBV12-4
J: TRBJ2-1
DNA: TGTGCCAGCAGTTCCAAGACTAGTTTGGTCTACAATGAGCAGTTCTTC
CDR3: CASSSKTSLVYNEQFF

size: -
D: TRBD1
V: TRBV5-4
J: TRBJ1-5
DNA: TGTGCCAGCTCTGGGACAGGGTCCCTTTTCGGAGCCCAGCATTTT
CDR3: CASSGTGSLFGAQHF

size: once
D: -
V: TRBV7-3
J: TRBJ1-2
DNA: TGTGTCAGCAGCCCAGGCGGCTACACCTTC
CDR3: CVSSPGGYTF

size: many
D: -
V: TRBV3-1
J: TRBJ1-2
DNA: TGTGCCAGCAGCCATCCACCCCAGGACCGTGGCTACACCTTC
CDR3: CASSHPPQDRGYTF

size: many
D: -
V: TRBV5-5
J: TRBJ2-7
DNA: TGTGCCAGCAGCTTGGCCCAGGGGTTCAACGAGCAGTACTTC
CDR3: CASSLAQGFNEQYF

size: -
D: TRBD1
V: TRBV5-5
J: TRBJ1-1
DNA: TGCGCCAGCAGCTTGGACGCGGGGACAGACCTGAGCGCTGAAGCTTTCTTT
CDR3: CASSLDAGTDLSAEAFF

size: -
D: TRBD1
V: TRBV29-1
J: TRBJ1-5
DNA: TGCAGCGTAGCACAGGGGGCAGATCAGCCCCAGCATTTT
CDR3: CSVAQGADQPQHF